The rows below give T cell receptor beta chains drawn from one sample of a study of immune heterogeneity within non-small cell lung tumors. In TCRdb, the multiplex PCR reads were re-called with MiXCR into one record per CDR3 protein. The sample yields 20,000 to 25,000 distinct CDR3 sequences, 25% to 35% seen once. Sequencing input: lung tumor tissue. The receptors stem from a man aged 40-49 years with non-small cell lung cancer. Both conserved end residues are part of each CDR3. Clone size appears in some rows only: once, few, many, or a class for an expanded clone.

CDR3aa: CSARDGNQPQHF; v_gene: TRBV20-1; abundance: many; j_gene: TRBJ1-5
CDR3aa: CASSLVTGELFF; v_gene: TRBV28; abundance: medium-sized; j_gene: TRBJ2-2
CDR3aa: CASSLRAGGETQYF; v_gene: TRBV7-8; abundance: .; j_gene: TRBJ2-5
CDR3aa: CATSDSIYGYTF; v_gene: TRBV24-1; abundance: .; j_gene: TRBJ1-2
CDR3aa: CASSPAQYNEQFF; v_gene: TRBV5-6; abundance: .; j_gene: TRBJ2-1
CDR3aa: CSASPGQLRETQYF; v_gene: TRBV20-1; abundance: .; j_gene: TRBJ2-5
CDR3aa: CSAARRGRIEQFF; v_gene: TRBV20-1; abundance: many; j_gene: TRBJ2-1
CDR3aa: CASTSYGGRGNYGYTF; v_gene: TRBV6-2/TRBV6-3; abundance: .; j_gene: TRBJ1-2
CDR3aa: CASSPQRILTDTQYF; v_gene: TRBV6-1; abundance: .; j_gene: TRBJ2-3
CDR3aa: CASSLEGRGGYEQYF; v_gene: TRBV5-1; abundance: medium-sized; j_gene: TRBJ2-7
CDR3aa: CASSLASIGQAFF; v_gene: TRBV5-6; abundance: few; j_gene: TRBJ1-1
CDR3aa: CSARGTTSGPDTQYF; v_gene: TRBV20-1; abundance: few; j_gene: TRBJ2-3
CDR3aa: CAWSHRDQGAYEQYF; v_gene: TRBV30; abundance: medium-sized; j_gene: TRBJ2-7
CDR3aa: CATSRENSPLHF; v_gene: TRBV15; abundance: many; j_gene: TRBJ1-6
CDR3aa: CASSQQGLYQPQHF; v_gene: TRBV6-1; abundance: few; j_gene: TRBJ1-5
CDR3aa: CASTIGGGTEAFF; v_gene: TRBV5-5; abundance: .; j_gene: TRBJ1-1
CDR3aa: CASSQPRGGEDEQYF; v_gene: TRBV3-1; abundance: .; j_gene: TRBJ2-7
CDR3aa: CASSEDRLRGDTQYF; v_gene: TRBV9; abundance: .; j_gene: TRBJ2-3
CDR3aa: CASSLGGRTDTQYF; v_gene: TRBV7-2; abundance: medium-sized; j_gene: TRBJ2-3
CDR3aa: CASRLMFGGRMANEKLFF; v_gene: TRBV6-1; abundance: medium-sized; j_gene: TRBJ1-4
CDR3aa: CASSGLAGAGETQYF; v_gene: TRBV9; abundance: .; j_gene: TRBJ2-5
CDR3aa: CASSKSSGSDEQYF; v_gene: TRBV5-1; abundance: medium-sized; j_gene: TRBJ2-7
CDR3aa: CASSSPDRTVRAFF; v_gene: TRBV6-1; abundance: few; j_gene: TRBJ1-1
CDR3aa: CVSSDQGRGRTSGSNQPQHF; v_gene: TRBV6-1; abundance: .; j_gene: TRBJ1-5
CDR3aa: CSSSVGGSSVETQYF; v_gene: TRBV9; abundance: .; j_gene: TRBJ2-5
CDR3aa: CASSLEQFYEQYF; v_gene: TRBV11-3; abundance: medium-sized; j_gene: TRBJ2-7
CDR3aa: CASTFRGNYGYTF; v_gene: TRBV12-3/TRBV12-4; abundance: many; j_gene: TRBJ1-2
CDR3aa: CASSLWDRPYEQYF; v_gene: TRBV27; abundance: medium-sized; j_gene: TRBJ2-7
CDR3aa: CAYQSGGHNYGYTF; v_gene: TRBV30; abundance: medium-sized; j_gene: TRBJ1-2
CDR3aa: CAWSVSPDTQYF; v_gene: TRBV30; abundance: .; j_gene: TRBJ2-3
CDR3aa: CASSSAGLAAEQYF; v_gene: TRBV9; abundance: few; j_gene: TRBJ2-7
CDR3aa: CAWRFTPSGASGNTIYF; v_gene: TRBV30; abundance: medium-sized; j_gene: TRBJ1-3
CDR3aa: CASQGEGTSYEQYF; v_gene: TRBV6-1; abundance: many; j_gene: TRBJ2-7
CDR3aa: CASSPKAGGPEEQYF; v_gene: TRBV11-3; abundance: few; j_gene: TRBJ2-7
CDR3aa: CASSYTGEGRCGELFF; v_gene: TRBV3-2; abundance: many; j_gene: TRBJ2-2
CDR3aa: CASSRWAREGTYNGQFF; v_gene: TRBV4-1; abundance: once; j_gene: TRBJ2-1
CDR3aa: CSARALDGYTF; v_gene: TRBV20-1; abundance: .; j_gene: TRBJ1-2
CDR3aa: CAISDNREGHPRHF; v_gene: TRBV10-3; abundance: .; j_gene: TRBJ1-5
CDR3aa: CASRGRQGATGELFF; v_gene: TRBV12-3/TRBV12-4; abundance: few; j_gene: TRBJ2-2
CDR3aa: CASSPRGASGPDVAKNIQYF; v_gene: TRBV9; abundance: .; j_gene: TRBJ2-4
CDR3aa: CASSLAGSNTEAFF; v_gene: TRBV12-3/TRBV12-4; abundance: medium-sized; j_gene: TRBJ1-1
CDR3aa: CASSLAAGEIYEQYF; v_gene: TRBV5-5; abundance: few; j_gene: TRBJ2-7
CDR3aa: CASSLDPGLASSTDTQYF; v_gene: TRBV11-1; abundance: few; j_gene: TRBJ2-3
CDR3aa: CASSSLPQGGYNEQFF; v_gene: TRBV5-1; abundance: .; j_gene: TRBJ2-1
CDR3aa: CASSLGGETEAFF; v_gene: TRBV7-3; abundance: many; j_gene: TRBJ1-1
CDR3aa: CASSVVGDSPLHF; v_gene: TRBV9; abundance: many; j_gene: TRBJ1-6
CDR3aa: CASSQERSSSTSGRRGEQFF; v_gene: TRBV4-3; abundance: few; j_gene: TRBJ2-1